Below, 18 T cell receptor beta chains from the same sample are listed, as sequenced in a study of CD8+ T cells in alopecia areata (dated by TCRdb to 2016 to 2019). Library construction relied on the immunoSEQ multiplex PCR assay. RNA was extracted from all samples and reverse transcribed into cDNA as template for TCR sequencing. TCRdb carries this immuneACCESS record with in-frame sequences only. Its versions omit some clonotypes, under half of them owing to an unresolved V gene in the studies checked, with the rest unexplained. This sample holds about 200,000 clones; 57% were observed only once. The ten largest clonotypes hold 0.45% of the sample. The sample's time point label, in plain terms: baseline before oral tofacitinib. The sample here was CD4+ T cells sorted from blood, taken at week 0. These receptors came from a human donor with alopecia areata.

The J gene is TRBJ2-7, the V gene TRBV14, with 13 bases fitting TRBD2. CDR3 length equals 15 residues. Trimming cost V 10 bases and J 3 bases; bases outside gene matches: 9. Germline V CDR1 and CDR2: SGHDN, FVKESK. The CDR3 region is CAISAGTSGIYEQYF. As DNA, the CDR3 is TGTGCCATCTCCGCCGGGACTAGCGGGATCTACGAGCAGTACTTC. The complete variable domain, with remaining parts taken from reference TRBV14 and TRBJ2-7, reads EAGVTQFPSHSVIEKGQTVTLRCDPISGHDNLYWYRRVMGKEIKFLLHFVKESKQDESGMPNNRFLAERTGGTYSTLKVQPAELEDSGVYFCAISAGTSGIYEQYFGPGTRLTVT.

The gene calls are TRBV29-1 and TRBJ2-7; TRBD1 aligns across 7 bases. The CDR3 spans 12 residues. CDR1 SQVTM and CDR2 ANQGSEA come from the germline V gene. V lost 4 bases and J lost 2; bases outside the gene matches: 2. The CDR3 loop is CSVGGTAYEQYF. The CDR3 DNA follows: TGCAGCGTTGGAGGGACAGCCTACGAGCAGTACTTC.

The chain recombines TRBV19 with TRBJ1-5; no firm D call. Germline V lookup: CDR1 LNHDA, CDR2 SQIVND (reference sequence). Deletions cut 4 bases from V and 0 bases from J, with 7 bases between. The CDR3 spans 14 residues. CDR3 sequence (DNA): TGTGCCAGTAGTACCGGTGGTAGCAATCAGCCCCAGCATTTT. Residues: CASSTGGSNQPQHF. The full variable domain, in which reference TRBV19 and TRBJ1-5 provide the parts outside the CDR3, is DGGITQSPKYLFRKEGQNVTLSCEQNLNHDAMYWYRQDPGQGLRLIYYSQIVNDFQKGDIAEGYSVSREKKESFPLTVTSAQKNPTAFYLCASSTGGSNQPQHFGDGTRLSIL.

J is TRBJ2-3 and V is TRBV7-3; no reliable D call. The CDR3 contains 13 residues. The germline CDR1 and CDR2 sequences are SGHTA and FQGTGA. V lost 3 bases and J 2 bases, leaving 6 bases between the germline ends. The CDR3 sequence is CASSFAATDTQYF. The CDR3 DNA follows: TGTGCCAGCAGCTTCGCGGCCACAGATACGCAGTATTTT.

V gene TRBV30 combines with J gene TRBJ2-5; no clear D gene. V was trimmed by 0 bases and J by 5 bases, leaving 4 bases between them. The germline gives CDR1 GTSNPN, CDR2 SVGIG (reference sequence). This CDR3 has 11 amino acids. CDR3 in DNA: TGTGCCTGGAGTGTATGGGAGACCCAGTACTTC. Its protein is CAWSVWETQYF.

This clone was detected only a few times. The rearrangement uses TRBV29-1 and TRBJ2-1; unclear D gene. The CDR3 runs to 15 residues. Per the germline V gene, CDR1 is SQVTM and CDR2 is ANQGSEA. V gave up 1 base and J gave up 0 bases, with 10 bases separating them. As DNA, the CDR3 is TGCAGCGTTGAAGGCCGAGCGAGCTCCTACAATGAGCAGTTCTTC. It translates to CSVEGRASSYNEQFF.

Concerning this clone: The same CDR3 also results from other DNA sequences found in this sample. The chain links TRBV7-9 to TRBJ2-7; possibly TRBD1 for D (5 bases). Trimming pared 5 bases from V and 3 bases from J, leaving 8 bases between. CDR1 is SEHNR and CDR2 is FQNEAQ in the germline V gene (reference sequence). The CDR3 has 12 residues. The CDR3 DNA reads TGTGCCAGCAGCCCAAGGGGCTACGAGCAGTACTTC. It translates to CASSPRGYEQYF.

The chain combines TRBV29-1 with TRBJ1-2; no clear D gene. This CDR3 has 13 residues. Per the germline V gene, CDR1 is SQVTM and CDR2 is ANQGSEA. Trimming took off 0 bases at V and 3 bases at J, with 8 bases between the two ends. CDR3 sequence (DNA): TGCAGCGTTGAAGACTCCGGGGACTATGGCTACACCTTC. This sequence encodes CSVEDSGDYGYTF.

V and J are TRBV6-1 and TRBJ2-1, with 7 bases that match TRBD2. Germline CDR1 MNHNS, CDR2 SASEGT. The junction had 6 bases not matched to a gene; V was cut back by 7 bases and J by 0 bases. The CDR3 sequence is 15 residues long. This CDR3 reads CASIRAGLSYNEQFF. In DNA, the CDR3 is TGTGCCAGCATCCGAGCGGGGCTCTCCTACAATGAGCAGTTCTTC.

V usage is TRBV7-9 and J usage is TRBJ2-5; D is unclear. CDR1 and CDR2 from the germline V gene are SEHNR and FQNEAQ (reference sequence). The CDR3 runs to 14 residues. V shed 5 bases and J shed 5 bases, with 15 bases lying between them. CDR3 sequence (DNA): TGTGCCAGCAGCATACACAGTGGTGGGGAGACCCAGTACTTC. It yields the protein CASSIHSGGETQYF.

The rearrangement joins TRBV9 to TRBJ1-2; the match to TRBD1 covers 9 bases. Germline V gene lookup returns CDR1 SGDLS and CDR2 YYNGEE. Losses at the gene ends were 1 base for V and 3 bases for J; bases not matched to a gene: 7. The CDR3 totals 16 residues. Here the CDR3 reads CASSVTGTGFDYGYTF. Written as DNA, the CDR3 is TGTGCCAGCAGCGTAACCGGGACAGGGTTTGACTATGGCTACACCTTC.

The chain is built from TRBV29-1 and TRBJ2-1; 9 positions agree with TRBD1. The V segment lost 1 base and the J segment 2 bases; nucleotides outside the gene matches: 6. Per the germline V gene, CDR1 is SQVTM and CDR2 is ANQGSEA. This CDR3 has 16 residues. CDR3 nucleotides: TGCAGCGTTGAAGGGGGGGACAGGGATCCCTACAATGAGCAGTTCTTC. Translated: CSVEGGDRDPYNEQFF.

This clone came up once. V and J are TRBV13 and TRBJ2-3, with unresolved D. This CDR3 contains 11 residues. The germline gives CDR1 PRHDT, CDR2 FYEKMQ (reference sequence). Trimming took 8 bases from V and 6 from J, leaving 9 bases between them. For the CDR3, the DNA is TGTGCCAGCGGGGTCGGGGATACGCAGTATTTT. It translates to CASGVGDTQYF.

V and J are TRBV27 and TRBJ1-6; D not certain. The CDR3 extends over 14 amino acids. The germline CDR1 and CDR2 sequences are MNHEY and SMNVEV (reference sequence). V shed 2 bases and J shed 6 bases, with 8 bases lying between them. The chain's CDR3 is CASSLQDSNSPLHF. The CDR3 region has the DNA TGTGCCAGCAGTTTACAGGATTCTAATTCACCCCTCCACTTT.

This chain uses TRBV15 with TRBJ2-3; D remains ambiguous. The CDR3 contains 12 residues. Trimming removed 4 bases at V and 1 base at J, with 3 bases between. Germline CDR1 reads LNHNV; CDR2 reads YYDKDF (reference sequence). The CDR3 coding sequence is TGTGCCACCAGCACCCGCACAGATACGCAGTATTTT. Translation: CATSTRTDTQYF.

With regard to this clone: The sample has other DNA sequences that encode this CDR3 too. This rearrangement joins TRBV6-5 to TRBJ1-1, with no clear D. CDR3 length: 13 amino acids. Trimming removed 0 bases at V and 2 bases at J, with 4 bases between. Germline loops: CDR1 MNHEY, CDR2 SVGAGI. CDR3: CASSYSLNTEAFF. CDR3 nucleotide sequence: TGTGCCAGCAGTTACTCGTTAAACACTGAAGCTTTCTTT.

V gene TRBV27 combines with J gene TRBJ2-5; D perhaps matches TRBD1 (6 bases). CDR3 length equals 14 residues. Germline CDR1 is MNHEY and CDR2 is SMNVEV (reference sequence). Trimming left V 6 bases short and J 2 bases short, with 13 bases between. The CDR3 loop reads CASRPRTDQETQYF. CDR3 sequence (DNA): TGTGCCAGCAGGCCCCGGACAGATCAAGAGACCCAGTACTTC.

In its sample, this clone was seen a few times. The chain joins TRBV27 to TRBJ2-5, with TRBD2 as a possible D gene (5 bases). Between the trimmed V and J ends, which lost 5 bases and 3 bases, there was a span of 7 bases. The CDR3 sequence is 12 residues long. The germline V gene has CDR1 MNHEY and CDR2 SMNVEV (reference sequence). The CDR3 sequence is CASSGLEETQYF. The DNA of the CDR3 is TGTGCCAGCAGTGGACTTGAAGAGACCCAGTACTTC.